This T cell receptor beta chain was sequenced in a study of T cells in Graves' hyperthyroidism and ophthalmopathy. Germline CDR1 is SGDLS and CDR2 is YYNGEE. The V end lost 3 bases, the J end lost 6 bases, and 18 bases lay between the germline ends. The CDR3 runs to 15 residues. Researchers amplified the TCR beta CDR3 regions from RNA transcripts. An initial round of RT-PCR targeting the TCR CDR3 relied on the HTBI primer set. In TCRdb, the multiplex PCR reads were re-called with MiXCR into one record per CDR3 protein. Here the sample spans 500,000 to 550,000 distinct CDR3 sequences, less than 25% being singletons. This clonotype appeared many times.

This chain connects TRBV9 to TRBJ1-2; D is unclear. Sample: blood. This receptor was obtained from a man aged 18-30 years with Graves' hyperthyroidism. The CDR3 sequence: CASSAPTFLPDGYTF. The CDR3 DNA sequence: TGTGCCAGCAGCGCACCGACCTTTCTTCCGGATGGCTACACCTTC.